This entry features one T cell receptor (beta chain) sequence. What antigen it recognizes has not been identified. No per-base quality is available; no much larger clone lies one base away. The data belong to a study of blood T cell repertoires in COVID-19 (dated by TCRdb to about 2020). For the study in its entirety: Samples covering the acute and convalescent phases of COVID-19 were provided by collaborators in the United States, Italy and Spain. Sample metadata almost always included a de-identified subject ID, COVID-19 status, age in years and sex. Where available, HLA class I and class II types were obtained from metadata supplied by the sample provider rather than from assay-based typing. The samples were drawn from the first 160 participants of the ongoing ImmuneRACE study and from more than 1,000 subjects provided by 6 global collaborators. The prospective study material was composed of cDNA or gDNA derived from T cells, B-cell-depleted T cells, or PBMCs. The repertoires were released in a freely available public database meant as a resource for research on the immune response to SARS-CoV-2. Deeply sampled blood TCRbeta repertoires from subjects exposed to, actively infected with, or recovered from COVID-19 were included in the dataset. Study-wide conclusions, independent of this receptor: The quantity of clinical and demographic metadata differed by source and by participant and was supplied without curation.

TCRbeta CDR3 regions were amplified from genomic DNA using the immunoSEQ Assay, a bias-controlled multiplex PCR. In the original analysis: Within the assay, amplification of reference gene primers was used to estimate how many nucleated cells each sample contained. To quantify the absolute abundance of each unique TCRbeta CDR3 rearrangement, sequence reads were collapsed and filtered. Productive Simpson clonality was computed per sample as the square root of Simpson's diversity index over productive rearrangements. The table was pulled from immuneACCESS by TCRdb, which kept in-frame rearrangements only. Such tables lose some clones; where checked, under half of the loss comes from unresolved V genes, and the rest has no known cause. V, J and clone size are taken as reported in that table, and D and trimming were inferred from the DNA itself. The sample yields about 230,000 clones; around 85% were counted once. Approximately 7.2% of the sample comes from the top ten.

As encoded in the germline V gene, CDR1 is SGHTA while CDR2 is FQGNSA. V sheds 5 bases and J sheds 5 bases, leaving 13 bases between their ends. From its cysteine to its phenylalanine, the CDR3 spans 15 amino acids. The retained sequence is limited to the CDR3, 45 bases, with the frame set at the first base. Collaborating institutions collected whole blood in K2EDTA tubes following their own protocols. For TCRbeta analysis, collaborators shipped samples as frozen whole blood, isolated PBMCs, or DNA extracted from either of those sample types. The chain joins TRBV7-2 to TRBJ1-6, with the D gene uncertain. Specimen: peripheral blood. This clonotype was obtained from a woman aged 80 or over with acute or convalescent COVID-19. This receptor has the CDR3 CASSPSAANNSPLHF. The sequenced DNA: TGTGCCAGCAGCCCCTCAGCGGCTAATAATTCACCCCTCCACTTT.